This passage covers 20 T cell receptor beta chains from one sample sequenced in a study of T cell responses to AZD1222 COVID-19 vaccine. Sequencing was performed with immunoSEQ multiplex PCR; in TCRdb, only in-frame clones are kept and a portion is missing. The sample contains fewer than 110,000 clones, roughly nine tenths of which appear only once. Source: peripheral blood, taken on day 0 of AZD1222 vaccination. The receptor source for this set is an adult in good health.

V is TRBV6-2 or TRBV6-3 and J is TRBJ2-3, with unresolved D. CDR3 length: 12 residues. The ends were cut back, 2 bases at V and 8 bases at J, with 8 bases in the middle. The germline CDR1 and CDR2 sequences are MNHEY and SVGEGT. CDR3 bases: TGTGCCAGCAGTTACAACAACCCTACGCAGTATTTT. Its translation: CASSYNNPTQYF.

The chain carries TRBV28 and TRBJ1-5; D perhaps matches TRBD1 (6 bases). The CDR3 spans 15 residues. Germline V gene lookup returns CDR1 MDHEN and CDR2 SYDVKM. V gave up 1 base and J gave up 1 base, with 8 bases separating them. The CDR3 bases are TGTGCCAGCAGTTTATTGACAGGCAGCAATCAGCCCCAGCATTTT. Amino acid sequence: CASSLLTGSNQPQHF.

The chain is built from TRBV24-1 and TRBJ1-1, with D perhaps TRBD1 (6 bases). The ends were cut back, 4 bases at V and 1 base at J, with 12 bases in the middle. Germline V gives CDR1 KGHDR, CDR2 SFDVKD. This CDR3 has 15 amino acids. This CDR3 reads CATSDPRQENTEAFF. In DNA form, the CDR3 reads TGTGCCACCAGTGACCCGAGACAGGAGAACACTGAAGCTTTCTTT.

This chain uses TRBV3-1 (or the pseudogene TRBV3-2) with TRBJ2-4; D is unresolved. The CDR3 runs to 13 residues. V was clipped by 1 base and J by 11 bases, with 12 bases between them. Germline CDR1 reads LGHDT; CDR2 reads YNNKEL (reference sequence). This CDR3 is CASSQGAGRVQYF. In nucleotides, the CDR3 is TGTGCCAGCAGCCAAGGGGCAGGTAGAGTTCAGTACTTC.

Only a few counts were recorded for this clone. V usage is TRBV3-1 (or the pseudogene TRBV3-2) and J usage is TRBJ1-5; TRBD1 is a possible D gene (6 bases). Germline V CDR1 and CDR2: LGHDT, YNNKEL (reference sequence). There are 13 residues in the CDR3. Trimming cost V 0 bases and J 10 bases, with 10 bases left between them. The CDR3 nucleotides are TGTGCCAGCAGCCAAGAGGGGGGCAAACCCCAGCATTTT. It codes for CASSQEGGKPQHF.

V gene TRBV6-2 or TRBV6-3 combines with J gene TRBJ2-6; no firm D call. The CDR3 covers 15 residues. V gave up 0 bases and J gave up 4 bases, with 7 bases separating them. Germline V CDR1 and CDR2: MNHEY, SVGEGT. CDR3 coding DNA: TGTGCCAGCAGTTACTCCCCACCCGGGGCCAACGTCCTGACTTTC. This codes for CASSYSPPGANVLTF.

J is TRBJ2-1 and V is TRBV18; 12 bases map to TRBD1. The V and J ends lost 6 bases and 6 bases, in that order; junction bases with no gene match: 9. The CDR3 sequence is 16 residues long. From germline, CDR1 is KGHSH and CDR2 LQKENI. CDR3 nucleotides: TGTGCCAGCTCCCTTGTCGGGGACAGGGGGCTCAATGAGCAGTTCTTC. Its protein is CASSLVGDRGLNEQFF.

This chain connects TRBV3-1 (or the pseudogene TRBV3-2) to TRBJ1-2, with 7 bases aligning to TRBD1. The V segment lost 5 bases and the J segment 4 bases; nucleotides outside the gene matches: 4. The germline V gene encodes CDR1 LGHDT and CDR2 YNNKEL (reference sequence). This CDR3 comprises 13 residues. The CDR3 DNA follows: TGTGCCAGCAGCAACAGGGGTTCCTATGGCTACACCTTC. This translates into CASSNRGSYGYTF.

The gene calls are TRBV27 and TRBJ1-2; the D is unclear. This CDR3 comprises 14 residues. V was clipped by 5 bases and J by 2 bases, with 12 bases between them. Germline lookup yields CDR1 MNHEY and CDR2 SMNVEV (reference sequence). CDR3 DNA: TGTGCCAGCAGTCCTCCGGGAGGAAACTATGGCTACACCTTC. It yields the protein CASSPPGGNYGYTF.

The rearrangement links TRBV9 to TRBJ2-1; D unclear. CDR1 and CDR2 (germline): SGDLS, YYNGEE. The CDR3 consists of 13 residues. The V and J ends lost 0 bases and 8 bases respectively, with 9 bases between them. The CDR3 loop is CASSVELVHEQFF. The CDR3 DNA reads TGTGCCAGCAGCGTAGAGCTAGTCCATGAGCAGTTCTTC.

The gene calls are TRBV3-1 (or the pseudogene TRBV3-2) and TRBJ2-5; D is unclear. This CDR3 comprises 13 residues. V lost 1 base and J lost 1, with 4 bases in between. Germline V lookup: CDR1 LGHDT, CDR2 YNNKEL (reference sequence). DNA of the CDR3: TGTGCCAGCAGCCAAGGCGCCCAAGAGACCCAGTACTTC. Translated: CASSQGAQETQYF.

This clone came up once. The chain carries TRBV5-1 and TRBJ2-2; possibly TRBD1 for D (6 bases). The V and J ends lost 8 bases and 9 bases respectively, with 20 bases between them. Germline assignment: CDR1 SGHRS and CDR2 YFSETQ. The CDR3 has 14 amino acids. CDR3 bases: TGCGCCAGTGGACAGAACCTCGCTAAGCGGGAGCTGTTTTTT. It translates to CASGQNLAKRELFF.

In DNA, the CDR3 is TGTGCCAGCAGTGCCTCAGGAGTCTCTGGGGCCAACGTCCTGACTTTC. Protein: CASSASGVSGANVLTF. The chain recombines TRBV6-4 with TRBJ2-6; D remains ambiguous. Germline CDR1 MRHNA, CDR2 SNTAGT. The CDR3 loop spans 16 amino acids. The V end was cut by 4 bases, the J end by 0 bases, with 10 bases between.

This clone appeared a single time. The chain uses TRBV4-2 and TRBJ1-5; D gene unclear. This CDR3 has 14 amino acids. Germline assignment: CDR1 LGHNA and CDR2 YNFKEQ. V lost 1 base and J lost 1, with 5 bases in between. The CDR3 region has the DNA TGTGCCAGCAGCCAAGGGTTAAGCAATCAGCCCCAGCATTTT. It yields the protein CASSQGLSNQPQHF.

This clone appeared a few times. The chain carries TRBV4-1 and TRBJ1-5; D uncertain. The V gene lost 0 bases and the J gene lost 9 bases, with 15 bases spanning the gap. In germline, CDR1 is MGHRA, CDR2 YSYEKL. This CDR3 comprises 15 residues. The CDR3 protein is CASSQEKEGMGPQHF. The CDR3 DNA follows: TGCGCCAGCAGCCAAGAGAAGGAAGGCATGGGGCCCCAGCATTTT.

This clone was counted only a few times. Other DNA sequences in the same sample also yield this CDR3. V is TRBV11-2 and J is TRBJ1-2; 7 positions match TRBD1. The V gene's germline CDR1 is SGHAT and CDR2 FQNNGV. The V segment lost 5 bases and the J segment 5 bases; nucleotides outside the gene matches: 5. This CDR3 has 13 residues. The chain's CDR3 is CASSPGQDYGYTF. CDR3 nucleotides: TGTGCCAGCAGCCCCGGACAGGATTATGGCTACACCTTC.

This chain connects TRBV24-1 to TRBJ2-1; 13 bases line up with TRBD2. J gave up 10 bases and V 4 bases, and 9 bases lay outside the gene matches. From germline, CDR1 is KGHDR and CDR2 SFDVKD. The CDR3 extends over 16 amino acids. CDR3: CATSDPTSGRLREQFF. The CDR3 DNA reads as TGTGCCACCAGTGACCCGACTAGCGGGAGGTTAAGGGAGCAGTTCTTC.

This chain links TRBV9 with TRBJ2-3, with 7 nucleotides matching TRBD1. The V and J ends lost 4 bases and 5 bases, in that order; junction bases with no gene match: 10. CDR1 and CDR2 (germline): SGDLS, YYNGEE. The CDR3 consists of 15 residues. This CDR3 reads CASSPHEGARDTQYF. Here the CDR3 DNA reads TGTGCCAGCAGCCCTCATGAGGGGGCTCGAGATACGCAGTATTTT.

The J gene is TRBJ2-1, the V gene TRBV5-1; 11 bases match TRBD1. After removal of 0 bases from V and 5 bases from J, the junction contained 1 base not matched to a gene. The V gene's germline CDR1 is SGHRS and CDR2 YFSETQ. The CDR3 extends over 15 amino acids. In DNA, the CDR3 is TGCGCCAGCAGCTTGGAGGGACAGGGGGACAATGAGCAGTTCTTC. Its protein product is CASSLEGQGDNEQFF.

This rearrangement joins TRBV19 to TRBJ2-7; TRBD2 aligns across 9 bases. CDR1 LNHDA and CDR2 SQIVND come from the germline V gene (reference sequence). This CDR3 contains 15 residues. Germline trimming cut 3 bases from V and 3 bases from J; bases unmatched to any gene: 6. The DNA of the CDR3 is TGTGCCAGTAGTATTTCGACTAGCGGAAGCTACGAGCAGTACTTC. Translation gives CASSISTSGSYEQYF. Filled out from reference TRBV19 and TRBJ2-7, the complete variable domain reads DGGITQSPKYLFRKEGQNVTLSCEQNLNHDAMYWYRQDPGQGLRLIYYSQIVNDFQKGDIAEGYSVSREKKESFPLTVTSAQKNPTAFYLCASSISTSGSYEQYFGPGTRLTVT.